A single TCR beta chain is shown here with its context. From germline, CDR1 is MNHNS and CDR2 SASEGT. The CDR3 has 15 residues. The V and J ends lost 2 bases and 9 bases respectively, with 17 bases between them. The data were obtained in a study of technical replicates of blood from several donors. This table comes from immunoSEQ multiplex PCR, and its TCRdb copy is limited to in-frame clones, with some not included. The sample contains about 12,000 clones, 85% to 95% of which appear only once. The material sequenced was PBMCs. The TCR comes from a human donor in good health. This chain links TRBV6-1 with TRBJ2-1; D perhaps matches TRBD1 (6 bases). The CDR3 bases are TGTGCCAGCAGTGAAATGGCAGGGGCGGGCTCTGAGCAGTTCTTC. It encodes CASSEMAGAGSEQFF.